Below, 22 T cell receptor beta chains from the same sample are listed, as sequenced in a study of shared clonotypes between healthy human individuals. TCRdb's copy holds only in-frame clones and misses some; the assay was immunoSEQ multiplex PCR. The table records about 490,000 clones, approximately 78% of them present only once. The sample consisted of PBMCs. The receptor source for this set is a woman aged 40 to 49 in good health. Some clones in this sample may be carry-over from other donors' samples.

The genes are TRBV5-6 and TRBJ1-6; D may be TRBD1 (6 bases). Germline V gives CDR1 SGHDT, CDR2 YYEEEE. The CDR3 has 14 residues. The V end was cut by 0 bases, the J end by 10 bases, with 11 bases between. The CDR3 DNA sequence: TGTGCCAGCAGCTTGGACAGGGCGTTATCACCCCTCCACTTT. Protein sequence: CASSLDRALSPLHF.

The chain has TRBV27 and TRBJ2-2, with 10 bases aligning to TRBD2. The CDR3 extends over 16 amino acids. After removal of 7 bases from V and 4 bases from J, the junction contained 9 bases not matched to a gene. Per germline, CDR1 MNHEY and CDR2 SMNVEV (reference sequence). CDR3 in DNA: TGTGCCAGCACCCTTGGCACTAGCGGGATCACCGGGGAGCTGTTTTTT. Translation gives CASTLGTSGITGELFF.

The V call is TRBV28, the J call TRBJ2-5; the match to TRBD1 covers 8 bases. V lost 5 bases and J lost 5; bases outside the gene matches: 7. The CDR3 spans 14 residues. Germline values: CDR1 MDHEN, CDR2 SYDVKM. The CDR3 nucleotides are TGTGCCAGCAGTCCGACAGGGGCCGGTGAGACCCAGTACTTC. This codes for CASSPTGAGETQYF.

The chain carries TRBV30 and TRBJ2-5, with D perhaps matching TRBD1 (6 bases). This CDR3 spans 12 amino acids. The ends were cut back, 4 bases at V and 2 bases at J, with 8 bases in the middle. Germline V lookup: CDR1 GTSNPN, CDR2 SVGIG (reference sequence). The CDR3 reads CAWKGDQETQYF. In DNA form, the CDR3 reads TGTGCCTGGAAGGGGGATCAAGAGACCCAGTACTTC.

The V gene is TRBV5-1, the J gene TRBJ2-5; 10 bases are shared with TRBD2. The CDR3 is 14 amino acids. V trimming: 5 bases; J trimming: 2 bases; junction bases outside the gene matches: 3. Germline CDR1 and CDR2: SGHRS and YFSETQ. In DNA, the CDR3 is TGCGCCAGCAGTAGCGGGAGGATTCAAGAGACCCAGTACTTC. The encoded protein is CASSSGRIQETQYF.

The V gene is TRBV29-1, the J gene TRBJ1-3, with D tentatively TRBD1 (6 bases). Germline V CDR1 and CDR2: SQVTM, ANQGSEA. V dropped 6 bases and J dropped 1 base, with 10 bases sitting between them. This CDR3 comprises 13 residues. The CDR3 bases are TGCAGCGTCGAGACAGGTTCTGGAAACACCATATATTTT. This translates into CSVETGSGNTIYF.

The chain carries TRBV28 and TRBJ1-2, with D perhaps matching TRBD1 (5 bases). CDR1 and CDR2 (germline): MDHEN, SYDVKM. Trimming shortened V by 1 base and J by 7 bases, and 13 bases separated the two germline ends. This CDR3 comprises 14 residues. CDR3 loop: CASSLSTGRAGYTF. CDR3 DNA sequence: TGTGCCAGCAGTTTATCCACGGGCAGGGCTGGCTACACCTTC.

The chain combines TRBV29-1 with TRBJ2-2, with a tentative D call TRBD2 (5 bases). This CDR3 comprises 14 residues. The ends were cut back, 4 bases at V and 4 bases at J, with 13 bases in the middle. CDR1 is SQVTM and CDR2 is ANQGSEA in the germline V gene. As DNA, the CDR3 is TGCAGCGTTGCTTTTCGGGAAGCCACCGGGGAGCTGTTTTTT. Protein product: CSVAFREATGELFF.

The rearrangement joins TRBV30 to TRBJ1-5; no clear D gene. The CDR3 contains 12 residues. Germline CDR1 reads GTSNPN; CDR2 reads SVGIG (reference sequence). The V end was cut by 5 bases, the J end by 5 bases, with 10 bases between. The CDR3 here is CAWATDDQPQHF. Written as DNA, the CDR3 is TGTGCCTGGGCCACAGATGATCAGCCCCAGCATTTT.

This clone came up once. The V gene is TRBV6-1, the J gene TRBJ1-2, with D maybe TRBD1 (6 bases). Germline loops: CDR1 MNHNS, CDR2 SASEGT. This CDR3 region has 17 residues. Trimming shortened V by 2 bases and J by 6 bases, and 22 bases separated the two germline ends. For the CDR3, the DNA is TGTGCCAGCAGTGAACCAACTTGGGGGCTGGAAAGGCATGGCTACACCTTC. Its translation: CASSEPTWGLERHGYTF.

The rearrangement uses TRBV7-3 and TRBJ2-6, with 9 bases lining up with TRBD2. V lost 5 bases, J lost 0 bases, and 11 bases stayed unmatched. This CDR3 comprises 19 residues. Germline values: CDR1 SGHTA, CDR2 FQGTGA. CDR3 sequence (DNA): TGTGCCAGCAGCGGACACGGGCTAGCGGGGCCCTCTGGGGCCAACGTCCTGACTTTC. Residues: CASSGHGLAGPSGANVLTF. The full variable domain, rest sourced from reference TRBV7-3 and TRBJ2-6, is GAGVSQTPSNKVTEKGKYVELRCDPISGHTALYWYRQSLGQGPEFLIYFQGTGAADDSGLPNDRFFAVRPEGSVSTLKIQRTERGDSAVYLCASSGHGLAGPSGANVLTFGAGSRLTVL.

V gene TRBV7-8 combines with J gene TRBJ2-7; D call uncertain. The CDR3 is made up of 14 amino acids. The germline V gene encodes CDR1 SGHVS and CDR2 FQNEAQ. Deletions cut 1 base from V and 3 bases from J, with 10 bases between. The CDR3 sequence is CASSLVAFSYEQYF. The CDR3 DNA reads as TGTGCCAGCAGCTTAGTGGCTTTCAGCTACGAGCAGTACTTC.

This clone was detected only once. V gene TRBV6-5 combines with J gene TRBJ2-2, with 12 bases identical to TRBD1. J was trimmed by 9 bases and V by 0 bases; bases with no gene match: 2. The germline gives CDR1 MNHEY, CDR2 SVGAGI. This CDR3 comprises 15 residues. The CDR3 loop reads CASSYSGQGAWELFF. The CDR3 nucleotides read TGTGCCAGCAGTTACTCGGGACAGGGGGCTTGGGAGCTGTTTTTT.

Turning to this clone: Other DNA sequences of this sample code for an identical CDR3. The rearrangement links TRBV7-2 to TRBJ2-7; 8 bases align to TRBD2. V lost 4 bases and J lost 2; bases outside the gene matches: 4. This CDR3 has 14 amino acids. The germline V gene encodes CDR1 SGHTA and CDR2 FQGNSA. The CDR3 loop is CASSSGLAPYEQYF. As DNA, the CDR3 is TGTGCCAGCAGCTCAGGACTAGCACCCTACGAGCAGTACTTC.

This clone was detected a few times. This rearrangement joins TRBV29-1 to TRBJ1-1; D may be TRBD1 (6 bases). V lost 7 bases, J lost 5 bases, and 17 bases lay in between. The length of the CDR3 is 13 residues. CDR1 SQVTM and CDR2 ANQGSEA come from the germline V gene. CDR3 protein: CSGNGGPNTEAFF. The CDR3 bases are TGCAGCGGGAACGGGGGGCCCAATACTGAAGCTTTCTTT.

This clone was found once. The rearrangement joins TRBV4-2 to TRBJ2-3; D is unclear. The CDR3 runs 13 residues. Trimming took off 1 base at V and 0 bases at J, with 2 bases between the two ends. Germline assignment: CDR1 LGHNA and CDR2 YNFKEQ. The CDR3, as DNA: TGTGCCAGCAGCCAAGTAAGCACAGATACGCAGTATTTT. Protein sequence: CASSQVSTDTQYF.

The CDR3: CASSFRDRASGNTIYF. In DNA, the CDR3 is TGTGCCAGCAGCTTTAGGGACAGGGCTTCGGGAAACACCATATATTTT. V usage is TRBV13 and J usage is TRBJ1-3; 9 nucleotides agree with TRBD1. Germline lookup yields CDR1 PRHDT and CDR2 FYEKMQ (reference sequence). Unmatched junction bases numbered 7, after V lost 3 bases and J lost 4 bases. The CDR3 contains 16 residues.

The rearrangement joins TRBV18 to TRBJ1-1, with unresolved D. V lost 2 bases, J lost 0 bases, and 10 bases lay in between. Germline V gene sequence: CDR1 KGHSH, CDR2 LQKENI. CDR3 size: 15 residues. The CDR3 nucleotides are TGTGCCAGCTCACCAGGGATCAACATGAACACTGAAGCTTTCTTT. This translates into CASSPGINMNTEAFF.

The chain links TRBV4-1 to TRBJ1-3; D is unclear. Looked up from germline, CDR1 is MGHRA and CDR2 is YSYEKL. CDR3 size: 15 residues. Trimming shortened V by 6 bases and J by 1 base, and 13 bases separated the two germline ends. The DNA for the CDR3 is TGCGCCAGCAGAATCGGGGAATGGTCTGGAAACACCATATATTTT. It specifies CASRIGEWSGNTIYF.

This sequence joins TRBV5-1 and TRBJ2-2, with D tentatively TRBD2 (5 bases). Per germline, CDR1 SGHRS and CDR2 YFSETQ. Trimming removed 3 bases at V and 5 bases at J, with 14 bases between. This CDR3 comprises 15 residues. The CDR3 DNA is TGCGCCAGCAGCTGGAGGACTCGCCAAACCGGGGAGCTGTTTTTT. It encodes CASSWRTRQTGELFF.

The sample holds one count of this clone. The rearrangement joins TRBV6-6 to TRBJ1-4, with 8 bases aligning to TRBD1. The CDR3 loop spans 16 amino acids. Trimming at V came to 6 bases and at J to 11 bases, leaving 17 bases not matched to a gene. In germline, CDR1 is MNHNY, CDR2 SVGAGI (reference sequence). CDR3 protein: CASRPYGQGQKGKLFF. The CDR3 DNA reads TGTGCCAGCAGACCGTATGGACAGGGTCAGAAAGGCAAACTGTTTTTT.

This rearrangement joins TRBV30 to TRBJ1-5, with 9 bases identical to TRBD1. V shed 1 base, J shed 1 base, and the junction held 2 bases outside the gene matches. The CDR3 runs to 15 residues. In germline, CDR1 is GTSNPN, CDR2 SVGIG (reference sequence). This chain's CDR3 is CAWSGTGVSNQPQHF. The CDR3 region has the DNA TGTGCCTGGAGTGGGACAGGGGTCAGCAATCAGCCCCAGCATTTT.